The clone carrying this T cell receptor (beta chain) was detected many times. Documented time point: after trial treatment. The treatment was: LDRT plus nivolumab, ipilimumab, low-dose cyclophosphamide and aspirin (RACIN trial). Amplification of TCRs used a constant-region primer and V-primer adapter for roughly 20 PCR cycles. TCRdb passed the reads through MiXCR, listing each CDR3 protein once. The table has roughly 52,000 distinct CDR3 sequences, around a third seen once; the top ten hold approximately 8.4%. Trimming removed 5 bases from V and 4 bases from J, with 9 bases in between. The CDR3 sequence is 13 residues long. Germline CDR1 reads ENHRY; CDR2 reads SYGVKD. The data were taken from a study of low-dose radiotherapy and immunotherapy resistance in tumors.

The V call is TRBV10-3, the J call TRBJ1-5; D call uncertain. Sequenced material: PBMCs, taken after low-dose radiotherapy plus immunotherapy. The receptor was derived from a male donor with rectosigmoid adenocarcinoma. CDR3 sequence (DNA): TGTGCCATCAGTAAGGAGCCGAATCAGCCCCAGCATTTT. Its protein is CAISKEPNQPQHF.